The 19 T cell receptor beta chains below come from one sample, sequenced in a study of blood T cells in healthy people across ages. Using a J-beta primer mix together with a sample-barcoded 5' primer, a second PCR was run for roughly 7 to 12 cycles. TCRdb re-analysed the 5' RACE reads in MiXCR, keeping a single row per CDR3 protein. The sample contains 600,000 to 1,000,000 distinct CDR3 sequences, roughly 25% of which appear only once. The same sample was also studied in work on T cells of mothers and their children.

The sequenced sample consisted of blood. These TCRs come from a boy younger than 18 in good health.

This clonotype was found a few times. The CDR3 DNA reads TGTGCCAGCAGCTTAGGGCCGGGGAGGGCAGATACGCAGTATTTT. Residues: CASSLGPGRADTQYF. The J gene is TRBJ2-3, the V gene TRBV7-2, with 7 bases aligning to TRBD2. Germline V gene sequence: CDR1 SGHTA, CDR2 FQGNSA. The ends lost 1 base at V and 4 bases at J; junction bases unmatched: 5. This CDR3 region has 15 residues. Complete variable domain (other parts from reference TRBV7-2 and TRBJ2-3): GAGVSQSPSNKVTEKGKDVELRCDPISGHTALYWYRQSLGQGLEFLIYFQGNSAPDKSGLPSDRFSAERTGGSVSTLTIQRTQQEDSAVYLCASSLGPGRADTQYFGPGTRLTVL.

This sequence joins TRBV29-1 and TRBJ2-3, with 7 bases identical to TRBD1. The CDR3 runs to 15 residues. The germline V gene has CDR1 SQVTM and CDR2 ANQGSEA. V shed 1 base, J shed 0 bases, and the junction held 4 bases outside the gene matches. The CDR3 DNA is TGCAGCGTTGAAGGACAGGGATCGAGCACAGATACGCAGTATTTT. This translates into CSVEGQGSSTDTQYF.

The chain is built from TRBV12-3 or TRBV12-4 and TRBJ2-7; TRBD2 is a possible D gene (6 bases). This CDR3 is built from 16 residues. V lost 4 bases and J lost 2, with 18 bases in between. The CDR3 nucleotides are TGTGCCAGCAGTTCTTGGGACTCAGGAGGGCCCTACGAGCAGTACTTC. Encoded protein: CASSSWDSGGPYEQYF.

The chain has TRBV5-5 and TRBJ2-7, with 8 bases fitting TRBD2. V was pared by 2 bases and J by 6 bases, with 4 bases of the junction left unmatched. The length of the CDR3 is 13 residues. The germline V gene has CDR1 SGHKS and CDR2 YYEKEE (reference sequence). CDR3 bases: TGTGCCAGCAGCTTCGGACTAGCTCTCGAGCAGTACTTC. Translated, it gives CASSFGLALEQYF. Filled out from reference TRBV5-5 and TRBJ2-7, the complete variable domain reads DAGVTQSPTHLIKTRGQQVTLRCSPISGHKSVSWYQQVLGQGPQFIFQYYEKEERGRGNFPDRFSARQFPNYSSELNVNALLLGDSALYLCASSFGLALEQYFGPGTRLTVT.

This chain uses TRBV3-1 with TRBJ2-7; tentative D call: TRBD2 (6 bases). CDR1 is LGHDT, CDR2 YNNKEL, per germline (reference sequence). V shed 5 bases and J shed 3 bases, with 14 bases lying between them. The CDR3 covers 14 residues. The CDR3 nucleotides are TGTGCCAGCAGCGAACGACTAGAGAGCTACGAGCAGTACTTC. The encoded protein is CASSERLESYEQYF.

The V gene is TRBV7-9, the J gene TRBJ2-5, with no clear D. The germline gives CDR1 SEHNR, CDR2 FQNEAQ (reference sequence). CDR3 size: 16 residues. Deletions cut 6 bases from V and 3 bases from J, with 20 bases between. The CDR3 DNA follows: TGTGCCAGCAGTCCCGAAATCGCTAAGAATGAAGAGACCCAGTACTTC. It specifies CASSPEIAKNEETQYF. Full variable domain (remainder filled in from reference TRBV7-9 and TRBJ2-5): DTGVSQNPRHKITKRGQNVTFRCDPISEHNRLYWYRQTLGQGPEFLTYFQNEAQLEKSRLLSDRFSAERPKGSFSTLEIQRTEQGDSAMYLCASSPEIAKNEETQYFGPGTRLLVL.

J is TRBJ2-5 and V is TRBV4-3, with 7 nucleotides matching TRBD1. The end of the DNA aligns better with TRBJ2-7, so the J call may be wrong. Germline CDR1 reads LGHNA; CDR2 reads YSLEER. This CDR3 is built from 14 residues. The CDR3 region is CASSQRQGLVEQYF. For the CDR3, the DNA is TGCGCCAGCAGCCAGAGACAGGGATTAGTCGAGCAGTACTTC.

This clonotype was seen a handful of times. The chain joins TRBV4-3 to TRBJ2-2, with D perhaps being TRBD1 or TRBD2 (6 bases each). The length of the CDR3 is 15 residues. The germline V and J ends were trimmed by 0 bases and 6 bases, with 11 bases remaining between them. The V gene's germline CDR1 is LGHNA and CDR2 YSLEER. For the CDR3, the DNA is TGCGCCAGCAGCCAAGAGGGGGGCGCTTCCGGGGAGCTGTTTTTT. Its protein product is CASSQEGGASGELFF.

CDR3 DNA sequence: TGTGCCAGCAGCACCCCCAACTTCGTGTCGGGAGGCCGGGGCTACGAGCAGTACTTC. This translates into CASSTPNFVSGGRGYEQYF. The chain carries TRBV7-2 and TRBJ2-5; 7 bases fit TRBD2. The J call may not be correct, given that the DNA end is closer to TRBJ2-7. The germline gives CDR1 SGHTA, CDR2 FQGNSA. This CDR3 comprises 19 residues.

This clonotype was counted at least ten times. The genes are TRBV7-9 and TRBJ2-7; D is unresolved. Per germline, CDR1 SEHNR and CDR2 FQNEAQ (reference sequence). The CDR3 is 11 residues long. V shed 5 bases and J shed 3 bases, with 5 bases lying between them. CDR3 amino acids: CASSHRYEQYF. As DNA, the CDR3 is TGTGCCAGCAGCCACCGCTACGAGCAGTACTTC. Filled out from reference TRBV7-9 and TRBJ2-7, the complete variable domain reads DTGVSQNPRHKITKRGQNVTFRCDPISEHNRLYWYRQTLGQGPEFLTYFQNEAQLEKSRLLSDRFSAERPKGSFSTLEIQRTEQGDSAMYLCASSHRYEQYFGPGTRLTVT.

This clonotype was seen a handful of times. DNA of the CDR3: TGCGCCAGCAGCTTGGAGGGCCCCCTCGAGCAGTACTTC. Its protein product is CASSLEGPLEQYF. This chain connects TRBV5-1 to TRBJ2-7; the D is unclear. Trimming left V 0 bases short and J 6 bases short, with 10 bases between. Germline CDR1 and CDR2: SGHRS and YFSETQ. CDR3 size: 13 residues.

This clonotype was seen only a few times. V usage is TRBV6-1 and J usage is TRBJ2-5; tentative D call: TRBD2 (6 bases). The CDR3 contains 14 residues. In germline, CDR1 is MNHNS, CDR2 SASEGT. The germline V and J ends were trimmed by 4 bases and 5 bases, with 14 bases remaining between them. This chain's CDR3 is CASSVYTGVETQYF. The CDR3 nucleotides are TGTGCCAGCAGTGTTTATACGGGAGTGGAGACCCAGTACTTC.

The chain links TRBV7-2 to TRBJ1-2; the D gene is possibly TRBD1 (5 bases). Deletions cut 2 bases from V and 5 bases from J, with 12 bases between. The germline V gene encodes CDR1 SGHTA and CDR2 FQGNSA. The CDR3 runs 14 residues. The DNA for the CDR3 is TGTGCCAGCAGCTTAAGGGTGGGGCCTTATGGCTACACCTTC. Protein: CASSLRVGPYGYTF.

This chain joins TRBV14 and TRBJ2-4; D is perhaps TRBD1 or TRBD2 (5 bases each). V gave up 7 bases and J gave up 0 bases, with 16 bases separating them. The CDR3 runs to 16 residues. Germline-derived CDR1 and CDR2 are SGHDN and FVKESK. CDR3 DNA sequence: TGTGCCAGCACTAGGTCTGGGGGTCTAGCCAAAAACATTCAGTACTTC. This translates into CASTRSGGLAKNIQYF.

This clonotype occurred many times. The CDR3: CASSSGGARANIQYF. The CDR3 region has the DNA TGTGCCAGCAGTTCAGGGGGGGCCCGCGCAAACATTCAGTACTTC. The chain has TRBV12-3 or TRBV12-4 and TRBJ2-4; the D gene could be TRBD1 or TRBD2 (7 bases each). The CDR3 is 15 residues long. The V end was cut by 4 bases, the J end by 6 bases, with 16 bases between.

The V gene is TRBV20-1, the J gene TRBJ2-7; D is possibly TRBD1 (5 bases). The germline V gene encodes CDR1 DFQATT and CDR2 SNEGSKA (reference sequence). Between the trimmed V and J ends, which lost 5 bases and 3 bases, there was a span of 20 bases. This CDR3 spans 15 amino acids. The CDR3 coding sequence is TGCAGTGCTTCTTGGCAGGGTAAAAGGGACTACGAGCAGTACTTC. This gives the protein CSASWQGKRDYEQYF.

The V gene is TRBV15, the J gene TRBJ2-5, with 14 bases identical to TRBD2. The CDR3 totals 16 residues. Trimming took 1 base from V and 5 from J; bases not matched to a gene: 3. CDR1 is LNHNV and CDR2 is YYDKDF in the germline V gene (reference sequence). The DNA of the CDR3 is TGTGCCACCAGCAGAGGACTAGCGGGGGGGCTGGAGACCCAGTACTTC. The encoded protein is CATSRGLAGGLETQYF.

CDR3 DNA: TGTGCCAGCCTAGGGGTCGAGACAGCCGCTAGCACAGATACGCAGTATTTT. This gives the protein CASLGVETAASTDTQYF. The chain recombines TRBV28 with TRBJ2-3, with a tentative D call TRBD1 (5 bases). V lost 8 bases to trimming and J lost 0 bases, with 21 bases between them. Germline V CDR1 and CDR2: MDHEN, SYDVKM. This CDR3 comprises 17 residues.

This clonotype has more than one count but fewer than ten. The chain is built from TRBV6-6 and TRBJ1-4, with D unresolved. CDR3 length: 14 amino acids. Trimming cost V 0 bases and J 8 bases, with 10 bases left between them. Germline CDR1 reads MNHNY; CDR2 reads SVGAGI (reference sequence). The CDR3 DNA follows: TGTGCCAGCAGTTACTCGATCTCCCGCGAAAAACTGTTTTTT. It codes for CASSYSISREKLFF.